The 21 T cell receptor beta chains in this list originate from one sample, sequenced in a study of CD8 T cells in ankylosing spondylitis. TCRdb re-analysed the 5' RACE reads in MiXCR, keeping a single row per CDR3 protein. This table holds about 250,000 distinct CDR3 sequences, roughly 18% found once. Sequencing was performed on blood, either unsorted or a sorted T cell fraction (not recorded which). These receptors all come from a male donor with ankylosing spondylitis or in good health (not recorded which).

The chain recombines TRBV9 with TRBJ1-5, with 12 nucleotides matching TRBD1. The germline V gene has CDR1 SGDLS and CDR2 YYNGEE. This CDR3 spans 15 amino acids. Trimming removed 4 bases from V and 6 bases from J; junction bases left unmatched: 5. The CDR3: CASSPGQGAGQPQHF. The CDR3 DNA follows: TGTGCCAGCAGCCCGGGACAGGGGGCAGGTCAGCCCCAGCATTTT.

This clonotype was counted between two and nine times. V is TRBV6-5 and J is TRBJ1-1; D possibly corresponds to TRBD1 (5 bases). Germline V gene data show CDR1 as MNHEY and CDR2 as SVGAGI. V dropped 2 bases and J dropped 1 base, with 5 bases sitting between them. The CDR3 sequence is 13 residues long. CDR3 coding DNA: TGTGCCAGCAGTTACGACAGGAACACTGAAGCTTTCTTT. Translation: CASSYDRNTEAFF.

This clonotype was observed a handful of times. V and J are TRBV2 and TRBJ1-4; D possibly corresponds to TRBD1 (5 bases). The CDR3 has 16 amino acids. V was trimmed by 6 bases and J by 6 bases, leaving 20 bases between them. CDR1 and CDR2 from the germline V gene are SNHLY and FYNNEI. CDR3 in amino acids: CASSAPLGAADEKLFF. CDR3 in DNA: TGTGCCAGCAGCGCACCCCTTGGGGCGGCGGATGAAAAACTGTTTTTT.

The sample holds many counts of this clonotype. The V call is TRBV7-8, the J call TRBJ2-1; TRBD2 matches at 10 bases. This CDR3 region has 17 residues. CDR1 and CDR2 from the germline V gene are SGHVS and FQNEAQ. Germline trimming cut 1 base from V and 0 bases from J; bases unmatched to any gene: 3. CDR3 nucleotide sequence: TGTGCCAGCAGCTTAGGACTAGCGGGTAGCTCCTACAATGAGCAGTTCTTC. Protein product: CASSLGLAGSSYNEQFF.

CDR3 sequence reads: CASSLGGHLDTQYF. The CDR3 DNA reads TGTGCCAGCAGCTTAGGTGGACATCTCGATACGCAGTATTTT. The chain employs TRBV11-2 and TRBJ2-3; tentative D call: TRBD1 (5 bases). The CDR3 is made up of 14 amino acids. V was cut by 1 base and J by 6 bases, with 11 bases left in between. CDR1 is SGHAT, CDR2 FQNNGV, per germline.

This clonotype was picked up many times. The CDR3 sequence: CASSLVKRENRNEQFF. Here the CDR3 DNA reads TGTGCCAGCAGCTTAGTGAAGCGGGAGAACAGGAATGAGCAGTTCTTC. The J gene is TRBJ2-1, the V gene TRBV7-8; 8 bases align to TRBD2. The V and J ends lost 1 base and 7 bases, in that order; junction bases with no gene match: 9. Germline V CDR1 and CDR2: SGHVS, FQNEAQ. The CDR3 has 16 residues.

CDR3 residues: CASSQLAGGTYNEQFF. In DNA form, the CDR3 reads TGCGCCAGCAGCCAACTTGCGGGAGGGACTTACAATGAGCAGTTCTTC. The V gene is TRBV4-3, the J gene TRBJ2-1; TRBD2 matches at 9 bases. The CDR3 has 16 amino acids. V lost 2 bases and J lost 4; bases outside the gene matches: 6. Germline values: CDR1 LGHNA, CDR2 YSLEER.

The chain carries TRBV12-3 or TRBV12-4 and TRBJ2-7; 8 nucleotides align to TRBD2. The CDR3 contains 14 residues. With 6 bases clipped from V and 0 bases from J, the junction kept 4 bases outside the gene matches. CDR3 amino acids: CASSGGDISYEQYF. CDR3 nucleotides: TGTGCCAGCAGCGGGGGGGACATCTCCTACGAGCAGTACTTC.

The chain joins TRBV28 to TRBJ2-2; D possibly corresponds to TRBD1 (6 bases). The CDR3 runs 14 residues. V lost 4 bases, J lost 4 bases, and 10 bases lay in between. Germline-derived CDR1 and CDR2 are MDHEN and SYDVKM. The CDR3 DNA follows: TGTGCCAGCAGTTCTGACAGGCTCACCGGGGAGCTGTTTTTT. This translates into CASSSDRLTGELFF.

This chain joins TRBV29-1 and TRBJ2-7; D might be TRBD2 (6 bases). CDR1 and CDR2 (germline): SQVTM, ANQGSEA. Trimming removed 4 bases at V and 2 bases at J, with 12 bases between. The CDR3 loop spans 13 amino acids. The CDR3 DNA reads TGCAGCGTTGTGGCTAGCGTAACCTACGAGCAGTACTTC. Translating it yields CSVVASVTYEQYF.

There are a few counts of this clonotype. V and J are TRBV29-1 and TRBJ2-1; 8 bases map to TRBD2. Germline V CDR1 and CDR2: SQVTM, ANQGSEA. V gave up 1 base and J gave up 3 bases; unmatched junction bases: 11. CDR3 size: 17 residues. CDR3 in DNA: TGCAGCGTTGAAGGCGGTCCGGCGGGAGGAATCTACAATGAGCAGTTCTTC. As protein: CSVEGGPAGGIYNEQFF.

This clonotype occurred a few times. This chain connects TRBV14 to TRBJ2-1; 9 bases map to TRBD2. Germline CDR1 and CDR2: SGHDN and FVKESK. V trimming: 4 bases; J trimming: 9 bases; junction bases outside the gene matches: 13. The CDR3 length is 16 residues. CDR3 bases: TGTGCCAGCAGCCGCCTACGACTAGCGGAACTCGCTGAGCAGTTCTTC. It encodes CASSRLRLAELAEQFF.

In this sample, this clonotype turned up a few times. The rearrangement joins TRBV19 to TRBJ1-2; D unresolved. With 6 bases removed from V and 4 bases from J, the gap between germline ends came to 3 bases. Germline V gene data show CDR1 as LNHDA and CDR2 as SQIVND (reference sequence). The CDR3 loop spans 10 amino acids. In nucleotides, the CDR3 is TGTGCCAGTAGGGGCTATGGCTACACCTTC. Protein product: CASRGYGYTF.

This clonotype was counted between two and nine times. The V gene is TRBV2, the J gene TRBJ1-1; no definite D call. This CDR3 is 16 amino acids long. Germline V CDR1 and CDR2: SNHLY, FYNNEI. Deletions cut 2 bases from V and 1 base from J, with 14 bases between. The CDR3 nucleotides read TGTGCCAGCAGTGAAATAACTGGGCCAGCGAACACTGAAGCTTTCTTT. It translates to CASSEITGPANTEAFF.

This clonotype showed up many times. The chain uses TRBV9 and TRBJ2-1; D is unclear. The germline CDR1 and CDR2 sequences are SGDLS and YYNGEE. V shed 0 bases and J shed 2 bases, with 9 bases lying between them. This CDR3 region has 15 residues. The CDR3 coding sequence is TGTGCCAGCAGCGTAGAACTACTTCCCTACAATGAGCAGTTCTTC. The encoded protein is CASSVELLPYNEQFF.

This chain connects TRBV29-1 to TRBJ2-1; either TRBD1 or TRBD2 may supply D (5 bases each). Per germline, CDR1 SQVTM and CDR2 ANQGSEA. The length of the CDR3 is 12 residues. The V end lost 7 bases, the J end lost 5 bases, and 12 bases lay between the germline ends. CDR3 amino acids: CSAVGTNNEQFF. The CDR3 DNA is TGCAGCGCGGTGGGGACGAACAATGAGCAGTTCTTC.

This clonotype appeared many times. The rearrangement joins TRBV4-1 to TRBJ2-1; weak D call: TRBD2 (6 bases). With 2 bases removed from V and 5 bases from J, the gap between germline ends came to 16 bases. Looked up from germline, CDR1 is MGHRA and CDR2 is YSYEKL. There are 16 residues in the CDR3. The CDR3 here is CASSQRASSGDNEQFF. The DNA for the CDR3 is TGCGCCAGCAGCCAACGGGCCTCCTCGGGGGACAATGAGCAGTTCTTC.

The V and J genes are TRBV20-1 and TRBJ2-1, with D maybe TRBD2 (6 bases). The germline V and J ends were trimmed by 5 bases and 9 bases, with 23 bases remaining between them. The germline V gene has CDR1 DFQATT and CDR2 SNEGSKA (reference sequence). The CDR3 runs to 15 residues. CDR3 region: CSAAISGLANGEQFF. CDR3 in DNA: TGCAGTGCTGCGATTAGCGGCCTAGCGAACGGTGAGCAGTTCTTC.

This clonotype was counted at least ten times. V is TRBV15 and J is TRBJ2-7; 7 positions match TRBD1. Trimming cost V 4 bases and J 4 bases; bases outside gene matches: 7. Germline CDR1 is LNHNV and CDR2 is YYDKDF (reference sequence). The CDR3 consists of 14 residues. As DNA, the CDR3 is TGTGCCACCAGCACCGGGCAGGGGGAATACGAGCAGTACTTC. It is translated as CATSTGQGEYEQYF.

DNA of the CDR3: TGTGCCAGCATCCTGCTGGCAGGGACCAACTATGGCTACACCTTC. Its protein product is CASILLAGTNYGYTF. This chain joins TRBV2 and TRBJ1-2, with D tentatively TRBD1 (5 bases). The CDR3 contains 15 residues. Germline V lookup: CDR1 SNHLY, CDR2 FYNNEI. The germline V and J ends were trimmed by 7 bases and 2 bases, with 17 bases remaining between them.

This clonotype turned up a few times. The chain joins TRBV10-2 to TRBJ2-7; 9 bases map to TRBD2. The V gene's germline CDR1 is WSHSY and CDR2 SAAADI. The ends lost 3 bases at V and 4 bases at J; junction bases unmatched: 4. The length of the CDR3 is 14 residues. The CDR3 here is CASSDLAGGYEQYF. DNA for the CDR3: TGCGCCAGCAGTGATCTTGCGGGAGGGTACGAGCAGTACTTC.